A single sample is the source of the 32 T cell receptor beta chains below, sequenced in a study of cytomegalovirus exposure and HLA in healthy donors (dated by TCRdb to about 2017). Library construction relied on the immunoSEQ multiplex PCR assay. The multiplex PCR relied on a mix of 60 forward primers for TCR Vbeta segments and 13 reverse primers for TCR Jbeta segments. This immuneACCESS table, as held by TCRdb, lists in-frame sequences with V and J called but not all clones. Of the missing ones, under half trace to an unresolved V gene in checked studies; the others have no known cause. This sample holds roughly 130,000 clones; around 79% were observed only once. The ten largest clonotypes hold just over 8.5% of the sample. Input material: PBMCs. The receptors were sampled from a woman between 50 and 59 years old in good health and CMV-seropositive.

Regarding this clone: One junction end does not reproduce the germline sequence, and a read error may be involved. V gene TRBV28 combines with J gene TRBJ1-3; D ambiguous. The CDR3 runs 15 residues. The V gene's germline CDR1 is MDHEN and CDR2 SYDVKM. CDR3 DNA: TGTGCCGGCAGTCTCAGACAAACGACTGGAAACACCATATATTTT. This sequence encodes CAGSLRQTTGNTIYF.

A single count supports this clone. CDR3 DNA: TGCAGCGTCCTGGGTCGGGACAGGGTCACAGATACGCAGTATTTT. It translates to CSVLGRDRVTDTQYF. The chain links TRBV29-1 to TRBJ2-3; 9 bases map to TRBD1. The CDR3 loop spans 15 amino acids. V was clipped by 6 bases and J by 2 bases; unmatched bases: 9. Germline V gene data show CDR1 as SQVTM and CDR2 as ANQGSEA.

The chain joins TRBV5-1 to TRBJ2-7, with 7 bases fitting TRBD1. The CDR3 loop spans 15 amino acids. Losses at the gene ends were 5 bases for V and 2 bases for J; bases not matched to a gene: 10. Germline V gene sequence: CDR1 SGHRS, CDR2 YFSETQ. The CDR3 protein is CASRIRQGTAYEQYF. In nucleotides, the CDR3 is TGCGCCAGCAGAATTAGACAGGGAACGGCCTACGAGCAGTACTTC.

This clone came up once. The rearrangement uses TRBV2 and TRBJ2-1; 10 bases are a match to TRBD1. The germline gives CDR1 SNHLY, CDR2 FYNNEI. The V and J ends lost 5 bases and 10 bases, in that order; junction bases with no gene match: 8. CDR3 length equals 14 residues. In DNA form, the CDR3 reads TGTGCCAGCAGTCTGGGACAGGGGAGGTACGAGCAGTTCTTC. This translates into CASSLGQGRYEQFF.

The rearrangement joins TRBV6-6 to TRBJ1-6; D is perhaps TRBD1 (6 bases). This CDR3 is built from 14 residues. Germline CDR1 MNHNY, CDR2 SVGAGI (reference sequence). Trimming removed 7 bases at V and 6 bases at J, with 13 bases between. The CDR3 loop is CASILDSGNSPLHF. The CDR3 region has the DNA TGTGCCAGCATCCTGGACAGCGGTAATTCACCCCTCCACTTT.

This chain uses TRBV5-1 with TRBJ1-3, with TRBD1 as a possible D gene (5 bases). This CDR3 region has 16 residues. The germline V gene has CDR1 SGHRS and CDR2 YFSETQ. Between the trimmed V and J ends, which lost 1 base and 4 bases, there was a span of 15 bases. CDR3 sequence reads: CASSLSQGDEGNTIYF. CDR3 nucleotide sequence: TGCGCCAGCAGCTTGAGTCAGGGCGACGAGGGAAACACCATATATTTT. Drawing the rest from reference TRBV5-1 and TRBJ1-3, the complete variable domain is KAGVTQTPRYLIKTRGQQVTLSCSPISGHRSVSWYQQTPGQGLQFLFEYFSETQRNKGNFPGRFSGRQFSNSRSEMNVSTLELGDSALYLCASSLSQGDEGNTIYFGEGSWLTVV.

The CDR3 is CATSPRRGTEAFF. CDR3 coding DNA: TGTGCCACCAGCCCCCGTAGGGGGACTGAAGCTTTCTTT. The chain uses TRBV15 and TRBJ1-1, with a weak D call TRBD1 (6 bases). Trimming left V 5 bases short and J 5 bases short, with 12 bases between. There are 13 residues in the CDR3. Germline loops: CDR1 LNHNV, CDR2 YYDKDF (reference sequence).

This clone was observed once. The chain combines TRBV28 with TRBJ1-3; D is unresolved. The germline V gene has CDR1 MDHEN and CDR2 SYDVKM. The V and J ends lost 7 bases and 4 bases respectively, with 17 bases between them. The CDR3 has 15 amino acids. CDR3 residues: CASTSPREGGNTIYF. The CDR3 region has the DNA TGTGCCAGCACCTCTCCCCGGGAGGGCGGAAACACCATATATTTT.

This clone has only a few counts. CDR3 coding DNA: TGTGCCAGCAGCCCGCCAGACAGGGACCTCTATGGCTACACCTTC. Translating gives CASSPPDRDLYGYTF. The J gene is TRBJ1-2, the V gene TRBV7-3; 7 positions agree with TRBD1. CDR1 and CDR2 (germline): SGHTA, FQGTGA. CDR3 length equals 15 residues. V gave up 5 bases and J gave up 4 bases; unmatched junction bases: 10. The entire variable domain, with the rest obtained from reference TRBV7-3 and TRBJ1-2, is as follows: GAGVSQTPSNKVTEKGKYVELRCDPISGHTALYWYRQSLGQGPEFLIYFQGTGAADDSGLPNDRFFAVRPEGSVSTLKIQRTERGDSAVYLCASSPPDRDLYGYTFGSGTRLTVV.

The chain is built from TRBV4-3 and TRBJ2-3; D gene uncertain. V gave up 0 bases and J gave up 4 bases, with 11 bases separating them. The CDR3 runs 15 residues. CDR1 is LGHNA, CDR2 YSLEER, per germline. The CDR3 DNA reads TGCGCCAGCAGCCAAGATCACTTCAAGTCAGATACGCAGTATTTT. Its protein is CASSQDHFKSDTQYF.

This clone was seen a single time. V usage is TRBV6-6 and J usage is TRBJ1-2; 7 bases align to TRBD1. J lost 5 bases, V lost 4 bases, and 4 bases had no gene match. The CDR3 length is 13 residues. The V gene's germline CDR1 is MNHNY and CDR2 SVGAGI (reference sequence). CDR3 amino acids: CASSSPGQYGYTF. CDR3 DNA: TGTGCCAGCAGTTCACCGGGACAGTATGGCTACACCTTC.

CDR3 sequence reads: CAIGTGGANYGYTF. For the CDR3, the DNA is TGTGCCATAGGGACAGGGGGCGCGAACTATGGCTACACCTTC. This chain links TRBV10-3 with TRBJ1-2; 12 nucleotides align to TRBD1. Germline CDR1 and CDR2: ENHRY and SYGVKD. The V gene end was trimmed by 9 bases and the J gene end by 2 bases; junction bases not matched to a gene: 4. The CDR3 is 14 amino acids.

V usage is TRBV6-6 and J usage is TRBJ2-1; D is unclear. The CDR3 contains 12 residues. Per germline, CDR1 MNHNY and CDR2 SVGAGI (reference sequence). Trimming left V 6 bases short and J 8 bases short, with 11 bases between. The CDR3 reads CASSPAVDEQFF. Written as DNA, the CDR3 is TGTGCCAGCAGCCCGGCGGTGGATGAGCAGTTCTTC.

The chain couples TRBV7-2 to TRBJ2-3; 7 bases are a match to TRBD2. This CDR3 is 16 amino acids long. The ends lost 6 bases at V and 2 bases at J; junction bases unmatched: 11. The germline V gene encodes CDR1 SGHTA and CDR2 FQGNSA. The CDR3 DNA sequence: TGTGCCAGCAGTCAACTAGGTGCGGGGGTCACAGATACGCAGTATTTT. Its protein product is CASSQLGAGVTDTQYF.

V is TRBV27 and J is TRBJ2-1; TRBD1 is a possible D gene (6 bases). This CDR3 is 14 amino acids long. Per the germline V gene, CDR1 is MNHEY and CDR2 is SMNVEV (reference sequence). V gave up 2 bases and J gave up 3 bases, with 8 bases separating them. The CDR3 spells CASSLGGGYNEQFF. In nucleotides, the CDR3 is TGTGCCAGCAGTTTAGGGGGCGGCTACAATGAGCAGTTCTTC.

The chain employs TRBV5-4 and TRBJ2-5, with a possible D match to TRBD2 (5 bases). CDR1 is SGHNT and CDR2 is YYREEE in the germline V gene (reference sequence). CDR3 length equals 14 residues. Between the trimmed V and J ends, which lost 0 bases and 0 bases, there was a span of 6 bases. CDR3 sequence reads: CASSLGRYQETQYF. CDR3 nucleotide sequence: TGTGCCAGCAGCTTGGGGAGGTACCAAGAGACCCAGTACTTC.

The chain links TRBV7-3 to TRBJ2-5; 8 nucleotides line up with TRBD1. Unmatched junction bases numbered 1, after V lost 3 bases and J lost 4 bases. This CDR3 contains 13 residues. Germline CDR1 is SGHTA and CDR2 is FQGTGA. As DNA, the CDR3 is TGTGCCAGCAGCTTTGGGACAGGAGAGACCCAGTACTTC. Translated: CASSFGTGETQYF.

The chain has TRBV4-3 and TRBJ1-2; TRBD1 is a possible D gene (6 bases). Trimming left V 3 bases short and J 7 bases short, with 9 bases between. Germline CDR1 LGHNA, CDR2 YSLEER. The CDR3 contains 12 residues. CDR3 amino acids: CASSQQGFGYTF. The CDR3 DNA reads as TGCGCCAGCAGCCAGCAGGGGTTTGGCTACACCTTC.

The chain links TRBV7-2 to TRBJ2-1; the match to TRBD1 covers 7 bases. The CDR3 loop spans 15 amino acids. J was trimmed by 4 bases and V by 1 base; bases with no gene match: 4. CDR1 is SGHTA, CDR2 FQGNSA, per germline. The CDR3 coding sequence is TGTGCCAGCAGCTTAGGACAGGGTCAGTACAATGAGCAGTTCTTC. Translating it yields CASSLGQGQYNEQFF.

This clone turned up a few times. The rearrangement uses TRBV7-3 and TRBJ2-7, with TRBD1 matching 8 bases. With V trimmed by 1 base and J by 4 bases, 6 bases remained unmatched. CDR3 size: 15 residues. Looked up from germline, CDR1 is SGHTA and CDR2 is FQGTGA. The CDR3 DNA is TGTGCCAGCAGCTTAAATCCAGGGGGCAGGTACGAGCAGTACTTC. Translating gives CASSLNPGGRYEQYF.

The chain links TRBV27 to TRBJ2-2; TRBD1 matches at 10 bases. Germline V gene lookup returns CDR1 MNHEY and CDR2 SMNVEV (reference sequence). There are 16 residues in the CDR3. V was clipped by 3 bases and J by 6 bases; unmatched bases: 7. CDR3: CASSFLGQGNSGELFF. The CDR3 DNA reads TGTGCCAGCAGTTTTCTGGGACAGGGGAATTCCGGGGAGCTGTTTTTT.

The rearrangement uses TRBV6-6 and TRBJ1-1; no firm D call. Germline V gene data show CDR1 as MNHNY and CDR2 as SVGAGI (reference sequence). The CDR3 has 14 amino acids. V was clipped by 4 bases and J by 4 bases, with 13 bases between them. In nucleotides, the CDR3 is TGTGCCAGCAGTTCCCCGGGAACTGGCACTGAAGCTTTCTTT. It encodes CASSSPGTGTEAFF.

The V gene is TRBV9, the J gene TRBJ2-5, with D hard to call. CDR1 SGDLS and CDR2 YYNGEE come from the germline V gene. The CDR3 has 13 amino acids. Trimming left V 0 bases short and J 3 bases short, with 6 bases between. The chain's CDR3 is CASSVAIEETQYF. The CDR3 DNA reads as TGTGCCAGCAGCGTAGCTATTGAAGAGACCCAGTACTTC.

The CDR3 DNA sequence: TGTGCCAGCTCACCACCGCCCCTCGGGGACACCATATATTTT. Protein product: CASSPPPLGDTIYF. The chain combines TRBV18 with TRBJ1-3; D is unresolved. CDR3 size: 14 residues. Germline CDR1 is KGHSH and CDR2 is LQKENI. V lost 0 bases to trimming and J lost 8 bases, with 11 bases between them.

This clone was observed a handful of times. The chain has TRBV6-5 and TRBJ2-7; 8 bases are shared with TRBD1. CDR1 MNHEY and CDR2 SVGAGI come from the germline V gene. V trimming: 5 bases; J trimming: 4 bases; junction bases outside the gene matches: 4. The CDR3 has 13 amino acids. The CDR3 sequence: CASSLGQGYEQYF. The CDR3 DNA reads as TGTGCCAGCAGTCTAGGACAGGGATACGAGCAGTACTTC.

V usage is TRBV11-2 and J usage is TRBJ2-1; tentatively, D is TRBD2 (7 bases). CDR3 length: 17 amino acids. Germline V lookup: CDR1 SGHAT, CDR2 FQNNGV. Deletions cut 7 bases from V and 0 bases from J, with 19 bases between. The CDR3 nucleotides are TGTGCCAGCACCCTCCCCGGGGGGCTAGGCTCCTACAATGAGCAGTTCTTC. This translates into CASTLPGGLGSYNEQFF.

The chain is built from TRBV2 and TRBJ1-4; a possible D gene is TRBD1 (5 bases). CDR1 is SNHLY and CDR2 is FYNNEI in the germline V gene. The germline V and J ends were trimmed by 3 bases and 3 bases, with 11 bases remaining between them. This CDR3 has 15 amino acids. The CDR3: CASSEGQRANEKLFF. The CDR3 nucleotides are TGTGCCAGCAGTGAGGGGCAACGGGCTAATGAAAAACTGTTTTTT. Variable domain in full (rest from reference TRBV2 and TRBJ1-4): EPEVTQTPSHQVTQMGQEVILRCVPISNHLYFYWYRQILGQKVEFLVSFYNNEISEKSEIFDDQFSVERPDGSNFTLKIRSTKLEDSAMYFCASSEGQRANEKLFFGSGTQLSVL.

This clone was observed a single time. The V and J genes are TRBV6-5 and TRBJ1-2; 7 positions match TRBD1. The CDR3 loop spans 13 amino acids. J lost 8 bases, V lost 7 bases, and 10 bases had no gene match. CDR1 and CDR2 (germline): MNHEY, SVGAGI. This CDR3 is CASTKQGLRGYTF. CDR3 nucleotides: TGTGCCAGCACCAAACAGGGGTTGAGAGGCTACACCTTC.

The rearrangement uses TRBV4-1 and TRBJ1-5; 7 positions match TRBD1. The CDR3 length is 15 residues. The germline V gene has CDR1 MGHRA and CDR2 YSYEKL. With V trimmed by 1 base and J by 3 bases, 3 bases remained unmatched. The CDR3 sequence is CASSQGDSYNQPQHF. The CDR3 region has the DNA TGCGCCAGCAGCCAAGGGGACAGTTACAATCAGCCCCAGCATTTT.

The V call is TRBV7-6, the J call TRBJ2-2; 8 nucleotides line up with TRBD1. CDR1 is SGHVS and CDR2 is FNYEAQ in the germline V gene. The CDR3 consists of 19 residues. V dropped 4 bases and J dropped 4; count of bases not matched to a gene: 17. The CDR3 DNA follows: TGTGCCAGCAGCTCACAGGGGGGCCCCCAAGTCAGAGTCACCGGGGAGCTGTTTTTT. Its translation: CASSSQGGPQVRVTGELFF.

The chain links TRBV4-2 to TRBJ2-3; unclear D gene. With 8 bases removed from V and 5 bases from J, the gap between germline ends came to 8 bases. This CDR3 is built from 11 residues. Germline-derived CDR1 and CDR2 are LGHNA and YNFKEQ. CDR3 sequence: CASGLGDTQYF. Here the CDR3 DNA reads TGTGCCAGCGGCCTCGGAGATACGCAGTATTTT.

This chain uses TRBV4-3 with TRBJ2-1; TRBD2 matches 7 bases. CDR3 length equals 13 residues. V shed 0 bases, J shed 10 bases, and the junction held 3 bases outside the gene matches. In germline, CDR1 is LGHNA, CDR2 YSLEER. The CDR3 nucleotides are TGCGCCAGCAGCCAAGATTTCGGGGGGGAGCAGTTCTTC. It yields the protein CASSQDFGGEQFF.